A selection of T cell receptor beta chains follows, all from one sample in a study of blood T cell repertoires in COVID-19. TCRdb's copy holds only in-frame clones and misses some; the assay was immunoSEQ multiplex PCR. The table lists 350,000 to 400,000 clones, 80% to 90% of them singletons. The material sequenced was peripheral blood. The receptors stem from a woman aged 25 to 45 with COVID-19, enrolled during active disease. CDR3s include the opening cysteine and the closing phenylalanine or tryptophan. A D gene is named only where the DNA matches it firmly. Clone size is shown for a subset of rows, as once, few, many or a class of expanded clone.

J gene,V gene,D gene,clone size,CDR3 DNA,CDR3 protein
TRBJ2-1,TRBV7-9,TRBD1,NA,TGTGCCAGCAGCCGAGACAGGGGGAGCTACAATGAGCAGTTCTTC,CASSRDRGSYNEQFF
TRBJ1-4,TRBV28,TRBD1,once,TGTGCCAGCAGTATAGGTGGGGGACAGGGGGCAAAATTAACTAATGAAAAACTGTTTTTT,CASSIGGGQGAKLTNEKLFF
TRBJ2-5,TRBV7-9,NA,NA,TGTGCCAGCAGCTTAGGAAGACTCGAGACCCAGTACTTC,CASSLGRLETQYF
TRBJ1-5,TRBV20-1,NA,NA,TGCAGTGCTAGTACCAGAAATCAGCCCCAGCATTTT,CSASTRNQPQHF
TRBJ1-2,TRBV5-5,NA,NA,TGTGCCAGCAGCTATATCTGGGGGGAAACTGGCTACACCTTC,CASSYIWGETGYTF
TRBJ2-3,TRBV7-9,TRBD2,NA,TGTGCCAGCAGCTTAATCCCGACTAGCGGGGGGCTGGCGCAGTATTTT,CASSLIPTSGGLAQYF
TRBJ2-5,TRBV24-1,TRBD1,NA,TGTGCCACCAGTGATTTTGGGACAGGGGGAGGGGAGACCCAGTACTTC,CATSDFGTGGGETQYF
TRBJ2-1,TRBV5-1,NA,NA,TGCGCCAGCAGCTTGGGGCCGGAGAATGAGCAGTTCTTC,CASSLGPENEQFF
TRBJ2-7,TRBV6-5,TRBD1,once,TGTGCCAGCAGACCGACCGGGACAGGGAGATACGAGCAGTACTTC,CASRPTGTGRYEQYF
TRBJ2-2,TRBV30,NA,NA,TGTGCCTGGAGTTCGACACTGACCGGGGAGCTGTTTTTT,CAWSSTLTGELFF
TRBJ2-5,TRBV29-1,TRBD2,NA,TGCAGCGTTGAAGCCCTAGCGGGGACCCAGTACTTC,CSVEALAGTQYF
TRBJ2-3,TRBV7-2,TRBD2,NA,TGTGCCAGCAGCAACAGCGGGGGTTACACAGATACGCAGTATTTT,CASSNSGGYTDTQYF
TRBJ1-2,TRBV12-3/TRBV12-4,TRBD1,NA,TGTGCCAGCAGTTCACAGGGGGTCTATGGCTACACCTTC,CASSSQGVYGYTF